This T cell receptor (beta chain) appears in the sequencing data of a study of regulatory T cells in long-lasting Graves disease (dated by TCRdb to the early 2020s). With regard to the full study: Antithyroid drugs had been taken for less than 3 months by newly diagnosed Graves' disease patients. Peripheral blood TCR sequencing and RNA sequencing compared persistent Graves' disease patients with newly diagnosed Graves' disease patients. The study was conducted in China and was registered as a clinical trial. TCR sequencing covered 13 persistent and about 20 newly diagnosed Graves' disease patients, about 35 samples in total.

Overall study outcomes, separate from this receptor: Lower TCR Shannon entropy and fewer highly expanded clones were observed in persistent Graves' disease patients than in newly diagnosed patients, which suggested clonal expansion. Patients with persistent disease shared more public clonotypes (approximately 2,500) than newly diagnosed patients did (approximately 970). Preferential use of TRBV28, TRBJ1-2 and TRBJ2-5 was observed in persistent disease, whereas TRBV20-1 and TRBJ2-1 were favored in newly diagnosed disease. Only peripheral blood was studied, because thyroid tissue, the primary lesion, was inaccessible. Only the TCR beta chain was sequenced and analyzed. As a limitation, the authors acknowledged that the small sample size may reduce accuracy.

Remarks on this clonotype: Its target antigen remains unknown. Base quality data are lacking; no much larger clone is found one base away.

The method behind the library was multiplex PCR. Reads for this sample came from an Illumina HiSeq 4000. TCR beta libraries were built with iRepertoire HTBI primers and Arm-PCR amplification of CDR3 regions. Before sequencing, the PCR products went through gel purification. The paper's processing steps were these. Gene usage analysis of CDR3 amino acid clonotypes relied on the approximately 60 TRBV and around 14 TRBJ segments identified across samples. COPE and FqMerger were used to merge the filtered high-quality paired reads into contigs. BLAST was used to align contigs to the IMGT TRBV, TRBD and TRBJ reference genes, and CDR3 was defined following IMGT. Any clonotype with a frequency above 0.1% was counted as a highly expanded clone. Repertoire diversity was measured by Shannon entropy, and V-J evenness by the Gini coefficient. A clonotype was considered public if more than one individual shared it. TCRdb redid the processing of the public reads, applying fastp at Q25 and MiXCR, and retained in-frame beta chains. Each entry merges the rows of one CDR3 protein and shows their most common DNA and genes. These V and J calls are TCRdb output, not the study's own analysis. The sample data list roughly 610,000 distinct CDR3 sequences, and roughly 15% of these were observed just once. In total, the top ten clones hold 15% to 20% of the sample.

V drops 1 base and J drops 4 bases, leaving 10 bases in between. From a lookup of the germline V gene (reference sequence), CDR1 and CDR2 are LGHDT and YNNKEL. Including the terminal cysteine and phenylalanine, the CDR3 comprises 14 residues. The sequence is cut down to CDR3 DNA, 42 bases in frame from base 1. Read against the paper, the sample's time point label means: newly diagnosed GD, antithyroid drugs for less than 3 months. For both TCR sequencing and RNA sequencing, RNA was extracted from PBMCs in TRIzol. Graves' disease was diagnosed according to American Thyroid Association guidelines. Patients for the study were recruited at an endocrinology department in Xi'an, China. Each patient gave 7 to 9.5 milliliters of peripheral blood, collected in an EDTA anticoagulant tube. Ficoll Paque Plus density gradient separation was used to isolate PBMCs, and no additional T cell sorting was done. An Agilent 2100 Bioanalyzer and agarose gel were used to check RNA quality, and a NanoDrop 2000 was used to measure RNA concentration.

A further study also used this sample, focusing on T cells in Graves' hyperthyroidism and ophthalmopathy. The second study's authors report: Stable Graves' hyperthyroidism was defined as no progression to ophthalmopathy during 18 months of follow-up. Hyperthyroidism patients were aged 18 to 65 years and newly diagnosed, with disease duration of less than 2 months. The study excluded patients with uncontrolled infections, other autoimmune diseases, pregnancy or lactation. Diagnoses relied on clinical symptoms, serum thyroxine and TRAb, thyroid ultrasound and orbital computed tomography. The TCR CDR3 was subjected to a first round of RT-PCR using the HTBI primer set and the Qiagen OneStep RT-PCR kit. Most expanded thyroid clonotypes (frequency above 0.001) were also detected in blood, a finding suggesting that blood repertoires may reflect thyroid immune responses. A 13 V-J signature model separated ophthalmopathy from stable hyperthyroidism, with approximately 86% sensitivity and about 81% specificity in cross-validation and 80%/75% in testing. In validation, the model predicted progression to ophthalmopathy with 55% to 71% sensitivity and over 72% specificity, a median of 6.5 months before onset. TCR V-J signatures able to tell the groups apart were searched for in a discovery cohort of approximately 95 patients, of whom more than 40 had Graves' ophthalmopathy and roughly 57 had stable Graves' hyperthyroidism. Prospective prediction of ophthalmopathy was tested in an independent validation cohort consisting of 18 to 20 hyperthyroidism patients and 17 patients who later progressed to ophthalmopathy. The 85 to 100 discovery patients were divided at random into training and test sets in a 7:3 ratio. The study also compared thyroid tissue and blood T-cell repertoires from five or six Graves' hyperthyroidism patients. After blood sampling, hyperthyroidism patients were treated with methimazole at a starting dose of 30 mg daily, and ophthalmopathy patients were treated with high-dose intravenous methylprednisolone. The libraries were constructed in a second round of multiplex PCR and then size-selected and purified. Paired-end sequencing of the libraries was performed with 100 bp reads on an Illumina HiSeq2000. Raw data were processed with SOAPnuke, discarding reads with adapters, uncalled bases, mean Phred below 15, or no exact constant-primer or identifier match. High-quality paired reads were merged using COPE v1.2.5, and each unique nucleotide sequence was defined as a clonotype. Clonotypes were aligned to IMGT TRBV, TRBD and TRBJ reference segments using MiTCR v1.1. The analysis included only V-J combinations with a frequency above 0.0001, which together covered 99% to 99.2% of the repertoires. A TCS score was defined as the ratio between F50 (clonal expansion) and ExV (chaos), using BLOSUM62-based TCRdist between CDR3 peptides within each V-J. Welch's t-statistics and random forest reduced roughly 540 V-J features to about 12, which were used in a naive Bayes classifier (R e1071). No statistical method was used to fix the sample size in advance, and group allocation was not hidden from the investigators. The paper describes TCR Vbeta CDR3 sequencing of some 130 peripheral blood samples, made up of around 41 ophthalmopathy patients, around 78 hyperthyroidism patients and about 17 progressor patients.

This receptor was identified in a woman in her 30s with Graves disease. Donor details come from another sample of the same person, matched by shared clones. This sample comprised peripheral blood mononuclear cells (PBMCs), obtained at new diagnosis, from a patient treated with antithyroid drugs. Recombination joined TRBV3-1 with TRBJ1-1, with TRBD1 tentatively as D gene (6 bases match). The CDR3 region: CASSQVGGVTEAFF. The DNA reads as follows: TGTGCCAGCAGCCAAGTAGGGGGAGTCACTGAAGCTTTCTTT. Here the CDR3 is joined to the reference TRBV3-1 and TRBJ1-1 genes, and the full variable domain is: DTAVSQTPKYLVTQMGNDKSIKCEQNLGHDTMYWYKQDSKKFLKIMFSYNNKELIINETVPNRFSPKSPDKAHLNLHINSLELGDSAVYFCASSQVGGVTEAFFGQGTRLTVV.